This T cell receptor (beta chain) derives from a study of beta chain features in type 1 diabetes. Regarding the study as a whole: Across all four CD4+ subsets, people with type 1 diabetes showed modestly shorter TCRB CDR3s. Individuals with type 1 diabetes displayed fewer insertions and more deletions at VDJ junctions.

Worth noting for this clone: The antigen is unknown.

Sequenced material consisted of expressed TCRB transcripts (all of the isolated RNA was reverse transcribed). Data came from immunoSEQ multiplex PCR; TCRdb stores just in-frame clones and leaves some out. The data show around 250,000 clones, 24% seen once. There are 14 residues in the CDR3. In germline, CDR1 is SGHRS, CDR2 YFSETQ. V gave up 9 bases and J gave up 2 bases; unmatched junction bases: 9. The sequenced sample was naive CD4+ T cells from blood. This TCR was sampled from a woman under 40 with type 1 diabetes. The chain combines TRBV5-1 with TRBJ2-3, with TRBD1 matching 7 bases. This CDR3 is CATTWDSLTDTQYF. The CDR3 DNA follows: TGCGCCACCACATGGGACAGCCTCACAGATACGCAGTATTTT. Full variable domain (outside the CDR3, taken from reference TRBV5-1 and TRBJ2-3): KAGVTQTPRYLIKTRGQQVTLSCSPISGHRSVSWYQQTPGQGLQFLFEYFSETQRNKGNFPGRFSGRQFSNSRSEMNVSTLELGDSALYLCATTWDSLTDTQYFGPGTRLTVL.